This T cell receptor beta chain came from a study of Graves' ophthalmopathy and Graves' hyperthyroidism. The sample holds many counts of this clonotype. The CDR3 length is 15 residues. V lost 0 bases and J 0 bases, leaving 3 bases between the germline ends. Germline V gene lookup returns CDR1 MNHEY and CDR2 SVGAGI. For repertoire sequencing, the TCR beta CDR3 regions were amplified from RNA transcripts. The workflow started with a first-round RT-PCR run with HTBI primers and then moved on to a second-round multiplex PCR. TCRdb reprocessed the multiplex PCR reads with MiXCR, giving one entry per CDR3 protein. The sample records about 1.1 million distinct CDR3 sequences, about two fifths being singletons.

Sequencing was performed on peripheral blood or thyroid tissue (not recorded which). The receptor was isolated from an adult man with Graves' hyperthyroidism. This chain links TRBV6-5 with TRBJ2-6; D is unclear. In nucleotides, the CDR3 is TGTGCCAGCAGTTACTCAGGCTCTGGGGCCAACGTCCTGACTTTC. Translation gives CASSYSGSGANVLTF.